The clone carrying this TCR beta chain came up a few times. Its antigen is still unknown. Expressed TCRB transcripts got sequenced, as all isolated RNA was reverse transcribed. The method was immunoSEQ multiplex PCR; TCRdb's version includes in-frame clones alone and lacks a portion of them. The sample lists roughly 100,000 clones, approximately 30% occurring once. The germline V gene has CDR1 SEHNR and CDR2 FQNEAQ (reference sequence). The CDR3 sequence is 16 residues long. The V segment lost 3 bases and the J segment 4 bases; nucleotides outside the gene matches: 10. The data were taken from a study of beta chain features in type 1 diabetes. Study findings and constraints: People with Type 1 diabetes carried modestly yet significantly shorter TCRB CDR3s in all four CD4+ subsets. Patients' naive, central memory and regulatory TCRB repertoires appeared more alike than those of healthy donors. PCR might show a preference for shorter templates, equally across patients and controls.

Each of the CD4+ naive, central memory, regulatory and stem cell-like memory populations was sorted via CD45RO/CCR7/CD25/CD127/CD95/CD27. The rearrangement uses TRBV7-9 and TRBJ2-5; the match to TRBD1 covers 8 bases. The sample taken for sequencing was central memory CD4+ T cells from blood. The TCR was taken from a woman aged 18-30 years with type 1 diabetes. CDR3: CASSFRGVRGRETQYF. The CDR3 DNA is TGTGCCAGCAGCTTTAGGGGGGTCAGGGGGCGAGAGACCCAGTACTTC.